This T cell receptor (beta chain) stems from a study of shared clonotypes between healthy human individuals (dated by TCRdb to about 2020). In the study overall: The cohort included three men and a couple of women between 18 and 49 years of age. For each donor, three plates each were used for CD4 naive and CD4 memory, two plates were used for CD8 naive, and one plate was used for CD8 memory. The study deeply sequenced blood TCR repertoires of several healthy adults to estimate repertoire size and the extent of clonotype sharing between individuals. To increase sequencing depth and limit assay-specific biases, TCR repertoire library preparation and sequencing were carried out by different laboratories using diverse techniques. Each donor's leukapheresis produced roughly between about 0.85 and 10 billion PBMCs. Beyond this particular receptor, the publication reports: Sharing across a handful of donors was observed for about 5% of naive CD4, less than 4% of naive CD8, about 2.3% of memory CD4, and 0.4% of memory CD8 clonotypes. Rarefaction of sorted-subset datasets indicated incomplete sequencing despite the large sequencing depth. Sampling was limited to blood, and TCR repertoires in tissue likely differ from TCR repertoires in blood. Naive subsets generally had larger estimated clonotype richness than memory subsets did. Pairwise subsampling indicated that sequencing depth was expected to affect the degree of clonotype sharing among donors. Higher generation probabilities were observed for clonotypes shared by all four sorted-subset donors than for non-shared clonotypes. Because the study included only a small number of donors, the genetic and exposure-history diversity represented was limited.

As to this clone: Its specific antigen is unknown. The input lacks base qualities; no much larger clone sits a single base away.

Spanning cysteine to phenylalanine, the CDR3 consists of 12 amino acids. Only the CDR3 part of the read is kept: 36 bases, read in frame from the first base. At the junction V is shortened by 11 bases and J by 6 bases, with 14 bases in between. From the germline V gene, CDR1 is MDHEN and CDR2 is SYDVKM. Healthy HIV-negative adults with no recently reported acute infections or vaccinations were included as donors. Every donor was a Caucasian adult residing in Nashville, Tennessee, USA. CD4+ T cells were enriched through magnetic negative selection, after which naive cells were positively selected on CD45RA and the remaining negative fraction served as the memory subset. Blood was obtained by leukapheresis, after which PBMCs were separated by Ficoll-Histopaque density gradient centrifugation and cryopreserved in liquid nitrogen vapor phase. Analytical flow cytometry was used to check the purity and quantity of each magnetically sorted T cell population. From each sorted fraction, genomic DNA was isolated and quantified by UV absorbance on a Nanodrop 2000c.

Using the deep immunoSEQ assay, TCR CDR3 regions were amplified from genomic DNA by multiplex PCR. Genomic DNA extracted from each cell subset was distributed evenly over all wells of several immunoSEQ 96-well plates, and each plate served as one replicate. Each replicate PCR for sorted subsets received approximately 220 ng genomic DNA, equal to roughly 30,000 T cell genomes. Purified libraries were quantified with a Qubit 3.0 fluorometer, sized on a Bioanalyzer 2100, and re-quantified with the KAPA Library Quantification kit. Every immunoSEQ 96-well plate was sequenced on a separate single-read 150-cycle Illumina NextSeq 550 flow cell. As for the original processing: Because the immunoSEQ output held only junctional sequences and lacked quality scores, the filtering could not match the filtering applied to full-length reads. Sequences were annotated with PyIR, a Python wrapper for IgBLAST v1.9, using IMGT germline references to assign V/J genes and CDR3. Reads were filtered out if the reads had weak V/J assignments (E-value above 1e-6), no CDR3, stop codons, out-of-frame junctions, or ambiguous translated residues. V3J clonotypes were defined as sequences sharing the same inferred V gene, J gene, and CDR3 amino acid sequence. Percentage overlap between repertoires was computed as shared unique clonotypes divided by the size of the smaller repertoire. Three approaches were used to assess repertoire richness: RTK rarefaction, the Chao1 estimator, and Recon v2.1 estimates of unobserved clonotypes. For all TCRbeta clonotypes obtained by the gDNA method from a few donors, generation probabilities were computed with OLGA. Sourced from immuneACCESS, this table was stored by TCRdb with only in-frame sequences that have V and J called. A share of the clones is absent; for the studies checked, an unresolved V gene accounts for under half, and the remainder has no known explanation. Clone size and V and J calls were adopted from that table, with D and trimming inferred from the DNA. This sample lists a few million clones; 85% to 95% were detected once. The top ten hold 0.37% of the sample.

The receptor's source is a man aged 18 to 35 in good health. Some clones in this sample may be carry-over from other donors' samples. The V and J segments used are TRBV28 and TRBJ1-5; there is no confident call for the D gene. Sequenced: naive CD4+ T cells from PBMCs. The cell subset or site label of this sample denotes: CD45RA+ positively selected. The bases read TGTGCCGCAGGTCCGGTCTTTCAGCCCCAGCATTTT. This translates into CAAGPVFQPQHF. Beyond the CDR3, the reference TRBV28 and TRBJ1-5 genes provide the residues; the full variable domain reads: DVKVTQSSRYLVKRTGEKVFLECVQDMDHENMFWYRQDPGLGLRLIYFSYDVKMKEKGDIPEGYSVSREKKERFSLILESASTNQTSMYLCAAGPVFQPQHFGDGTRLSIL.